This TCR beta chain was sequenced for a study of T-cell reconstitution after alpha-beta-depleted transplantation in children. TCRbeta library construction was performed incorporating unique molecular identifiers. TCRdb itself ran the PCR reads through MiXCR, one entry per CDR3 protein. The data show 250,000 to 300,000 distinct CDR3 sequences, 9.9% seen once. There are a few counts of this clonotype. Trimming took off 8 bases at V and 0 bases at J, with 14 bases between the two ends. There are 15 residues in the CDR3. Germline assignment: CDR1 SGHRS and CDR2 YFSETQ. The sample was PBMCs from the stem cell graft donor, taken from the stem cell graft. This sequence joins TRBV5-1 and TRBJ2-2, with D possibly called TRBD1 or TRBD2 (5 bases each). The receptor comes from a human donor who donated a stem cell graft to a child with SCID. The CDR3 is CASTAGTPNTGELFF. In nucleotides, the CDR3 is TGCGCCAGTACCGCCGGGACCCCGAACACCGGGGAGCTGTTTTTT. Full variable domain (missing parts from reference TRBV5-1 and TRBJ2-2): KAGVTQTPRYLIKTRGQQVTLSCSPISGHRSVSWYQQTPGQGLQFLFEYFSETQRNKGNFPGRFSGRQFSNSRSEMNVSTLELGDSALYLCASTAGTPNTGELFFGEGSRLTVL.